Described below is a single T cell receptor (beta chain) sequence and its context. The antigen remains unidentified. The CDR3 sequence is 15 residues long. V was trimmed by 1 base and J by 1 base, leaving 9 bases between them. Looked up from germline, CDR1 is LGHDT and CDR2 is YNNKEL (reference sequence). This sample is drawn from a study of T cell responses to AZD1222 COVID-19 vaccine. Study-level findings and limits: Dominant CD4 TCR responses targeted spike regions 160-218 and 743-854. Rises in breadth and depth of Spike-specific TCRs came after two AZD1222 doses. The number of AZD1222 recipients seropositive at baseline was only five to seven.

Generated by immunoSEQ multiplex PCR, the TCRdb table keeps only in-frame clones and is missing some. Of about 160,000 clones listed, about 90% are singletons. This chain joins TRBV3-1 (or the pseudogene TRBV3-2) and TRBJ2-3; TRBD2 might be the D (6 bases). The origin of this receptor is an adult in good health. Sequencing used peripheral blood, obtained on day 0 of MenACWY control vaccination. The CDR3 is CASSQAGGRTDTQYF. The CDR3 DNA reads as TGTGCCAGCAGCCAAGCCGGGGGTCGCACAGATACGCAGTATTTT.